These T cell receptor beta chains were read from a single sample in a study of identical twins. TCRdb recomputed calls from the 5' RACE reads with MiXCR, one row per CDR3 protein. The table lists approximately 190,000 distinct CDR3 sequences, about 16% of them singletons. This sample also appeared in a second study, on T cells expressing NK-cell markers.

Sequenced input: CD8+ T cells sorted from blood. These receptor sequences come from a woman younger than 35 in good health. CDR3s include the opening cysteine and the closing phenylalanine or tryptophan. A D gene is named only where the DNA matches it firmly. A clone size is listed for some rows: how often the clone was seen (once, few, many), or a class if it is expanded.

J | V | D | size | DNA | CDR3
TRBJ2-5 | TRBV12-3/TRBV12-4 | - | few | TGTGCCAGCAGCTCACCCCCGCGGCAAGAGACCCAGTACTTC | CASSSPPRQETQYF
TRBJ2-1 | TRBV13 | - | - | TGTGCCAGCAGCTTGATGTTGACGGGTGGGCTACGGTTTTTCGATGAGCAGTTCTTC | CASSLMLTGGLRFFDEQFF
TRBJ1-1 | TRBV12-3/TRBV12-4 | - | - | TGTGCCAGCAGTCTATTGGACGAAATTAACGAAGCTTTCTTT | CASSLLDEINEAFF
TRBJ1-4 | TRBV5-1 | TRBD1 | few | TGCGCCAGCAGTCCCAGGGGGCGGACGGCCTATAATGAAAAACTGTTTTTT | CASSPRGRTAYNEKLFF
TRBJ2-1 | TRBV6-2/TRBV6-3 | - | few | TGTGCCAGCAGTTACTACGGCGGTGAGCAGTTCTTC | CASSYYGGEQFF
TRBJ2-2 | TRBV12-3/TRBV12-4 | - | - | TGTGCCAGCGAGGTCCTCACCGGGGAGCTGTTTTTT | CASEVLTGELFF
TRBJ1-6 | TRBV30 | - | few | TGTGCCTGGAGTGCGGGGGATGTTTCACCCCTCCACTTT | CAWSAGDVSPLHF
TRBJ2-5 | TRBV7-2 | - | many | TGTGCCAGCAGCTTGACTCTTGGGACCCAGTACTTC | CASSLTLGTQYF
TRBJ2-3 | TRBV7-9 | - | - | TGTGCCAGCAGCTTAGGGTCCCTTCCCACAGATACGCAGTATTTT | CASSLGSLPTDTQYF
TRBJ2-3 | TRBV9 | - | - | TGTGCCAGCGCTCCAGGGGCAGCCGCAGATACGCAGTATTTT | CASAPGAAADTQYF
TRBJ2-2 | TRBV30 | - | - | TGTGCCTGGAGTGATAACGGGGAGCTGTTTTTT | CAWSDNGELFF
TRBJ1-1 | TRBV28 | - | many | TGTGCCAGCAATAACCTACCCGTCGCGAACACTGAAGCTTTCTTT | CASNNLPVANTEAFF
TRBJ1-2 | TRBV9 | - | - | TGTGCCAGCAGCGGGAGCCGGGGTCCCCTCCACCGCTACACCTTC | CASSGSRGPLHRYTF
TRBJ2-3 | TRBV5-1 | TRBD2 | - | TGCGCCAGCAGCTTGCTCCCCTTACTAGCGAGCGGGCCAGATACGCAGTATTTT | CASSLLPLLASGPDTQYF
TRBJ1-2 | TRBV12-3/TRBV12-4 | - | - | TGTGCCAGCAGTTTAGGTACAGCGGATGGCTACACCTTC | CASSLGTADGYTF
TRBJ2-1 | TRBV12-5 | TRBD1 | few | TGTGCTAGTGTAGGACAGGGCGATGAGCAGTTCTTC | CASVGQGDEQFF
TRBJ2-2 | TRBV7-8 | TRBD1 | - | TGTGCCAGCAGCTTAGGGGACAGCTACACCGGGGAGCTGTTTTTT | CASSLGDSYTGELFF
TRBJ2-7 | TRBV20-1 | - | - | TGCAGTGCTACCTACCTAGGCGAGCAGTACTTC | CSATYLGEQYF
TRBJ2-5 | TRBV7-2 | TRBD2 | - | TGTGCCAGCAGCCCGTGGCAAGCGGGAGGGGATGAGACCCAGTACTTC | CASSPWQAGGDETQYF
TRBJ1-2 | TRBV20-1 | - | many | TGCAGTGCTCCCCCCTACACCTTC | CSAPPYTF
TRBJ2-7 | TRBV7-9 | - | - | TGTGCCACGGGGGGCCTACTTCGAGGCGAGCAGTACTTC | CATGGLLRGEQYF
TRBJ2-5 | TRBV7-2 | - | - | TGTGCCAGCAGCGGCGGCGGGGCGCAAGAGACCCAGTACTTC | CASSGGGAQETQYF
TRBJ2-1 | TRBV6-2/TRBV6-3 | - | - | TGTGCCAGCAGTTACGGGCTAGTGGGCAATGAGCAGTTCTTC | CASSYGLVGNEQFF
TRBJ2-1 | TRBV11-3 | TRBD2 | - | TGTGCCAGCAGCCCGAGAGAGTCTAGCGGGGAATACAATGAGCAGTTCTTC | CASSPRESSGEYNEQFF
TRBJ2-7 | TRBV4-2 | - | - | TGTGCCAGCAGCCAAGAGGAGGGAAACGAGCAGTACTTC | CASSQEEGNEQYF
TRBJ1-1 | TRBV11-2 | - | few | TGTGCCAGCAGCCATAAGCGGGGATCGAACACTGAAGCTTTCTTT | CASSHKRGSNTEAFF
TRBJ1-5 | TRBV28 | - | - | TGTGCCAGCAGTACGAGGGGCAATCAGCCCCAGCATTTT | CASSTRGNQPQHF
TRBJ2-5 | TRBV6-2/TRBV6-3 | - | - | TGTGCCAGCAGTTCTACGGCGCAAGAGACCCAGTACTTC | CASSSTAQETQYF
TRBJ2-5 | TRBV7-7 | - | - | TGTGCCAGCAGCTTAGGCACCCAAGAGACCCAGTACTTC | CASSLGTQETQYF
TRBJ2-2 | TRBV2 | - | few | TGTGCCAGCAGTAACTTTCGGGACAACCCCACCGGGGAGCTGTTTTTT | CASSNFRDNPTGELFF
TRBJ1-2 | TRBV15 | - | many | TGTGCCACCAGCAGGGGTCGGACAGCCTCCTATGGCTACACCTTC | CATSRGRTASYGYTF
TRBJ2-7 | TRBV7-9 | - | - | TGTGCCAGCAGCATCCTTAGGTACGAGCAGTACTTC | CASSILRYEQYF
TRBJ2-2 | TRBV11-1 | TRBD2 | few | TGTGCCAGCAGGGGGACTAGCGGGAGGAGAAAGAACACCGGGGAGCTGTTTTTT | CASRGTSGRRKNTGELFF
TRBJ2-2 | TRBV6-1 | TRBD2 | once | TGTGCCAGCAGCCGCACCGTTAGCGGGAGCTCCACCGGGGAGCTGTTTTTT | CASSRTVSGSSTGELFF
TRBJ2-2 | TRBV4-1 | - | few | TGCGCCAGCAGCCAAGATATCGGGGAGCTGTTTTTT | CASSQDIGELFF
TRBJ2-1 | TRBV29-1 | TRBD1 | - | TGCAGCGTGTCTCCGGGACAGGGCGGGTATGAGCAGTTCTTC | CSVSPGQGGYEQFF
TRBJ1-5 | TRBV20-1 | - | few | TGCAGTGGTCGAAGTGGGGGGAATAGGCAGCCCCAGCATTTT | CSGRSGGNRQPQHF
TRBJ2-5 | TRBV6-5 | - | - | TGTGCCAGCAGTTTCGAAGAGACCCAGTACTTC | CASSFEETQYF
TRBJ2-7 | TRBV7-9 | TRBD1 | - | TGTGCCAGCAGCTTAGGCTCGGACAGGGGGTTCTCCTACGAGCAGTACTTC | CASSLGSDRGFSYEQYF
TRBJ2-3 | TRBV9 | - | few | TGTGCCAGCAGCGTAGCCGGGGCCTACACAGATACGCAGTATTTT | CASSVAGAYTDTQYF
TRBJ2-1 | TRBV7-9 | TRBD1 | - | TGTGCCAGCAGCCCAAGGGACAGTGCGAGCTCCTACAATGAGCAGTTCTTC | CASSPRDSASSYNEQFF
TRBJ1-1 | TRBV7-9 | - | - | TGTGCCAGCAGCTCAAGCGCAGGGGATCAGGGAGGAACTGAAGCTTTCTTT | CASSSSAGDQGGTEAFF
TRBJ1-2 | TRBV27 | - | - | TGTGCCAGCTCTTCCACGAGAAAAGATGGCTACACCTTC | CASSSTRKDGYTF
TRBJ1-4 | TRBV10-3 | TRBD1 | few | TGTGCCATCAGTGACCGGGACAGGGCATTTGAAAAACTGTTTTTT | CAISDRDRAFEKLFF
TRBJ1-1 | TRBV6-5 | - | - | TGTGCCAGCAGAACTACAGGGCCAAAAGCTTTCTTT | CASRTTGPKAFF
TRBJ2-3 | TRBV7-8 | - | - | TGTGCCAGCAGCTCCCGCAGAAACACAGATACGCAGTATTTT | CASSSRRNTDTQYF